The clone carrying this TCR beta chain was observed a few times. The antigen remains unidentified. The data were taken from a study of blood T cells in healthy people across ages. Study observations and caveats: Diversity was estimated from one million T cells, and these estimates were considered underestimates.

V was pared by 6 bases and J by 9 bases, with 12 bases between. This CDR3 has 11 amino acids. Germline-derived CDR1 and CDR2 are SQVTM and ANQGSEA. For the second PCR, which ran for roughly 7 to 11 cycles, a sample-barcoded 5' primer and a J-beta primer mix were used. TCRdb reanalysed the 5' RACE reads using MiXCR and keeps one entry per CDR3 protein. Among about 1.4 million distinct CDR3 sequences listed, 59% were seen once. Every sample yielded at least 7 million isolated PBMCs. Per individual sample, total RNA of at least 5 micrograms was extracted. This receptor was identified in a man between 18 and 35 years old in good health. The sample comprised blood. The rearrangement uses TRBV29-1 and TRBJ2-1; TRBD1 is a possible D gene (5 bases). CDR3 DNA: TGCAGCGTCCATGACAGTCCTGAGCAGTTCTTC. This encodes CSVHDSPEQFF.